This is a list of T cell receptor beta chains from one sample in a study of a mutant IDH1 vaccine in newly diagnosed glioma. For these TCRs, the target antigens are not known. Some clones are missing from TCRdb's copy, which holds only in-frame ones; the method was immunoSEQ multiplex PCR. The sample has roughly 43,000 clones, approximately 88% seen once. The starting material was PBMCs, obtained from a glioma patient whose treatment included an IDH1 peptide vaccine. These receptors were taken from a woman under 30 with glioma. Some clones in this sample may be carry-over from other donors' samples. CDR3s include the opening cysteine and the closing phenylalanine or tryptophan. A D gene is named only where the DNA matches it firmly. Size tells how often a clone was seen (once, few, many) or the class of an expanded clone, and some rows leave it out.

CDR3 protein: CASSPGQGDTIYF; CDR3 DNA: TGTGCCAGCTCACCGGGCCAGGGTGACACCATATATTTT; clone size: -; J gene: TRBJ1-3; V gene: TRBV18; D gene: -
CDR3 protein: CASSVAYRGYGYTF; CDR3 DNA: TGTGCCAGCAGCGTAGCCTACAGGGGCTATGGCTACACCTTC; clone size: -; J gene: TRBJ1-2; V gene: TRBV9; D gene: TRBD1
CDR3 protein: CASSQEGVRGGYGYTF; CDR3 DNA: TGTGCCAGCAGCCAAGAAGGGGTCCGTGGCGGTTATGGCTACACCTTC; clone size: -; J gene: TRBJ1-2; V gene: TRBV4-2; D gene: -
CDR3 protein: CASSEVEAAEQFF; CDR3 DNA: TGTGCCAGCAGTGAGGTAGAAGCGGCTGAGCAGTTCTTC; clone size: -; J gene: TRBJ2-1; V gene: TRBV6-4; D gene: -
CDR3 protein: CASSLGGYTGELFF; CDR3 DNA: TGTGCCAGCAGCTTAGGTGGTTACACCGGGGAGCTGTTTTTT; clone size: few; J gene: TRBJ2-2; V gene: TRBV7-2; D gene: -
CDR3 protein: CASSVDIDQETQYF; CDR3 DNA: TGTGCCAGCAGCGTTGACATAGACCAAGAGACCCAGTACTTC; clone size: -; J gene: TRBJ2-5; V gene: TRBV6-1; D gene: -
CDR3 protein: CAISVAGPLGEQYF; CDR3 DNA: TGTGCCATCAGTGTGGCGGGGCCGTTAGGCGAGCAGTACTTC; clone size: -; J gene: TRBJ2-7; V gene: TRBV10-3; D gene: -
CDR3 protein: CASSLLGPVGYEQYF; CDR3 DNA: TGTGCCAGCAGCTTATTAGGCCCTGTGGGATACGAGCAGTACTTC; clone size: -; J gene: TRBJ2-7; V gene: TRBV7-2; D gene: -
CDR3 protein: CASSLRGAQANSPLHF; CDR3 DNA: TGTGCCAGCAGCTTGCGGGGGGCGCAGGCTAATTCACCCCTCCACTTT; clone size: once; J gene: TRBJ1-6; V gene: TRBV7-3; D gene: -
CDR3 protein: CASSQDSGSSYEQYF; CDR3 DNA: TGTGCCAGCAGCCAAGACTCCGGGAGCTCCTACGAGCAGTACTTC; clone size: -; J gene: TRBJ2-7; V gene: TRBV4-2; D gene: -
CDR3 protein: CASRARLNTGELFF; CDR3 DNA: TGTGCCAGCAGGGCACGCCTGAACACCGGGGAGCTGTTTTTT; clone size: -; J gene: TRBJ2-2; V gene: TRBV6-1; D gene: -
CDR3 protein: CARSQWGPGTAAGELFF; CDR3 DNA: -; clone size: -; J gene: TRBJ2-2; V gene: TRBV7-5; D gene: -
CDR3 protein: CASTSGGAATNEKLFF; CDR3 DNA: TGCGCCAGCACTTCAGGGGGTGCTGCAACTAATGAAAAACTGTTTTTT; clone size: -; J gene: TRBJ1-4; V gene: TRBV5-1; D gene: TRBD1
CDR3 protein: CASSESPHEQYF; CDR3 DNA: TGTGCCAGCAGTGAATCCCCGCACGAGCAGTACTTC; clone size: -; J gene: TRBJ2-7; V gene: TRBV25-1; D gene: -
CDR3 protein: CASRVTGANTEAFF; CDR3 DNA: TGTGCCAGCAGGGTGACAGGGGCGAACACTGAAGCTTTCTTT; clone size: few; J gene: TRBJ1-1; V gene: TRBV6-1; D gene: TRBD1
CDR3 protein: CSVEAGMNTEAFF; CDR3 DNA: TGCAGCGTTGAAGCAGGGATGAACACTGAAGCTTTCTTT; clone size: -; J gene: TRBJ1-1; V gene: TRBV29-1; D gene: -
CDR3 protein: CASSIERRNTEAFF; CDR3 DNA: TGTGCCAGTAGTATCGAGCGCAGAAACACTGAAGCTTTCTTT; clone size: -; J gene: TRBJ1-1; V gene: TRBV19; D gene: -
CDR3 protein: CASSLLGTGGPKNIQYF; CDR3 DNA: TGTGCCAGCAGCCTACTCGGGACAGGGGGCCCCAAAAACATTCAGTACTTC; clone size: -; J gene: TRBJ2-4; V gene: TRBV5-4; D gene: TRBD1
CDR3 protein: CASTPLGATGASYEQYF; CDR3 DNA: TGCGCCAGCACCCCACTAGGTGCTACAGGGGCCTCCTACGAGCAGTACTTC; clone size: -; J gene: TRBJ2-7; V gene: TRBV5-1; D gene: TRBD1
CDR3 protein: CASSDGGNYGYTF; CDR3 DNA: TGTGCCAGCAGTGACGGGGGAAACTATGGCTACACCTTC; clone size: -; J gene: TRBJ1-2; V gene: TRBV6-4; D gene: -
CDR3 protein: CASSQQLGQNTGELFF; CDR3 DNA: TGCGCCAGCAGCCAGCAACTCGGACAGAACACCGGGGAGCTGTTTTTT; clone size: -; J gene: TRBJ2-2; V gene: TRBV4-3; D gene: -
CDR3 protein: CAWRGVTYNEQFF; CDR3 DNA: TGTGCCTGGAGGGGAGTTACCTACAATGAGCAGTTCTTC; clone size: -; J gene: TRBJ2-1; V gene: TRBV30; D gene: -
CDR3 protein: CASSYFSGISYEQYF; CDR3 DNA: TGTGCCAGCAGCTATTTTAGCGGGATTTCCTACGAGCAGTACTTC; clone size: once; J gene: TRBJ2-7; V gene: TRBV5-8; D gene: TRBD2
CDR3 protein: CASSAGARVPPLHF; CDR3 DNA: TGTGCCAGCAGTGCTGGGGCGCGGGTCCCACCCCTCCACTTT; clone size: -; J gene: TRBJ1-6; V gene: TRBV2; D gene: -
CDR3 protein: CASSSLVGAGETYNEQFF; CDR3 DNA: TGTGCCAGCAGCTCCTTGGTAGGAGCGGGAGAAACCTACAATGAGCAGTTCTTC; clone size: -; J gene: TRBJ2-1; V gene: TRBV7-9; D gene: TRBD2
CDR3 protein: CASSLVRASGYTF; CDR3 DNA: TGTGCCAGCAGCTTAGTCCGCGCCAGCGGCTACACCTTC; clone size: -; J gene: TRBJ1-2; V gene: TRBV11-3; D gene: -
CDR3 protein: CASSPGTGGPVDYGYTF; CDR3 DNA: TGTGCCAGCAGCCCCGGGACAGGGGGCCCGGTGGACTATGGCTACACCTTC; clone size: -; J gene: TRBJ1-2; V gene: TRBV7-2; D gene: TRBD1
CDR3 protein: CASSLVVPKTQYF; CDR3 DNA: TGTGCCAGCAGCTTAGTAGTCCCCAAGACCCAGTACTTC; clone size: -; J gene: TRBJ2-5; V gene: TRBV7-2; D gene: -
CDR3 protein: CSAHGGNQYEQYF; CDR3 DNA: TGCAGCGCCCACGGGGGGAATCAGTACGAGCAGTACTTC; clone size: -; J gene: TRBJ2-7; V gene: TRBV29-1; D gene: TRBD2
CDR3 protein: CASSDSGGGADEQFF; CDR3 DNA: TGTGCCAGCAGTGACTCCGGCGGGGGGGCTGATGAGCAGTTCTTC; clone size: once; J gene: TRBJ2-1; V gene: TRBV6-4; D gene: TRBD2
CDR3 protein: CAWSEIHREGSGNTIYF; CDR3 DNA: TGTGCCTGGAGTGAGATTCACAGGGAGGGCTCTGGAAACACCATATATTTT; clone size: once; J gene: TRBJ1-3; V gene: TRBV30; D gene: -
CDR3 protein: CASSQKNYGYTF; CDR3 DNA: TGTGCCAGCTCACAGAAGAACTATGGCTACACCTTC; clone size: -; J gene: TRBJ1-2; V gene: TRBV18; D gene: -